This T cell receptor (beta chain) derives from a study of shared clonotypes between healthy human individuals. Study at large: For every donor, three CD4 naive, three CD4 memory, two CD8 naive and one CD8 memory plates were used.

A split of CD4+ cells into CD45RA+ naive and CD45RA-negative memory subsets was performed. Libraries were prepared by immunoSEQ multiplex PCR; TCRdb keeps only in-frame clonotypes and omits some of them. The profile shows some 2.3 million clones, 90% to 95% of them singletons. Germline V gene lookup returns CDR1 LGHNA and CDR2 YNFKEQ. The CDR3 totals 14 residues. The chain uses TRBV4-2 and TRBJ2-5, with D perhaps matching TRBD2 (5 bases). The J call is doubtful: the DNA matches TRBJ2-7 better. The material sequenced was naive CD4+ T cells from PBMCs. Subset indicated: CD45RA+ positively selected. The receptor was derived from a man between 18 and 35 years old in good health. Some clones in this sample may be carry-over from other donors' samples. DNA for the CDR3: TGTGCCAGCAGCCAAGATATCGAGGGCTACGAGCAGTACTTC. This gives the protein CASSQDIEGYEQYF.